The next 23 T cell receptor beta chains were all read from a single sample in a study of blood T cell repertoires in COVID-19. Measured with immunoSEQ multiplex PCR; TCRdb has only the in-frame clones, and not every one. The sample comprises fewer than 200,000 clones, about four fifths of which are singletons, and about 6.4% rests with the top ten. The sample taken for sequencing was peripheral blood. These receptors were collected from a human donor in a cohort sampled during active COVID-19.

The V gene is TRBV18, the J gene TRBJ2-1; 11 bases align to TRBD2. V lost 2 bases, J lost 6 bases, and 9 bases stayed unmatched. CDR3 length: 17 residues. Germline V lookup: CDR1 KGHSH, CDR2 LQKENI. Written as DNA, the CDR3 is TGTGCCAGCTCACCATCGTTAGCGGGGGGGCATAGCAATGAGCAGTTCTTC. Translating it yields CASSPSLAGGHSNEQFF.

The CDR3 region is CASSLARETGADGYTF. Written as DNA, the CDR3 is TGCGCCAGCAGCTTGGCCCGCGAGACAGGGGCGGATGGCTACACCTTC. The chain recombines TRBV5-1 with TRBJ1-2; 8 bases agree with TRBD1. CDR3 length: 16 residues. V was clipped by 0 bases and J by 6 bases; unmatched bases: 10. Germline V CDR1 and CDR2: SGHRS, YFSETQ.

V is TRBV25-1 and J is TRBJ1-2; D perhaps matches TRBD1 (5 bases). CDR1 MGHDK and CDR2 SYGVNS come from the germline V gene. V dropped 2 bases and J dropped 2 bases, with 12 bases sitting between them. The CDR3 is 15 residues long. The CDR3 spells CASSEIQGGNYGYTF. The CDR3 region has the DNA TGTGCCAGCAGTGAAATTCAGGGTGGGAACTATGGCTACACCTTC.

The rearrangement uses TRBV10-1 and TRBJ2-3; perhaps TRBD2 as D (6 bases). Deletions cut 4 bases from V and 2 bases from J, with 16 bases between. CDR3 length: 16 residues. The germline CDR1 and CDR2 sequences are WNHNN and SYGVQD (reference sequence). CDR3 sequence reads: CASSGVMGLNTDTQYF. CDR3 DNA: TGCGCCAGCAGTGGGGTTATGGGACTGAACACAGATACGCAGTATTTT.

The chain carries TRBV10-3 and TRBJ2-1; 7 bases agree with TRBD1. Germline CDR1 reads ENHRY; CDR2 reads SYGVKD. The CDR3 totals 17 residues. V shed 6 bases, J shed 0 bases, and the junction held 11 bases outside the gene matches. The DNA for the CDR3 is TGTGCCATCAGGGGCACAGGGGAAGGAAGCTCCTACAATGAGCAGTTCTTC. As protein: CAIRGTGEGSSYNEQFF.

The genes are TRBV6-5 and TRBJ2-1; 7 bases are a match to TRBD1. After removal of 6 bases from V and 2 bases from J, the junction contained 7 bases not matched to a gene. The germline V gene has CDR1 MNHEY and CDR2 SVGAGI. CDR3 length: 15 residues. CDR3 in DNA: TGTGCCAGCAGCCTGCAGGGGGTCCCCTACAATGAGCAGTTCTTC. As protein: CASSLQGVPYNEQFF.

The chain carries TRBV12-5 and TRBJ2-2; D perhaps matches TRBD1 (5 bases). The V gene lost 3 bases and the J gene lost 0 bases, with 11 bases spanning the gap. The CDR3 runs 16 residues. Germline V gene data show CDR1 as LGHNT and CDR2 as FRNRAP. For the CDR3, the DNA is TGTGCTAGTGGTTTAACGACAGCTGCGAACACCGGGGAGCTGTTTTTT. Its protein product is CASGLTTAANTGELFF.

The chain recombines TRBV7-9 with TRBJ2-7; 11 bases agree with TRBD1. Trimming took 5 bases from V and 8 from J; bases not matched to a gene: 14. Germline V gene lookup returns CDR1 SEHNR and CDR2 FQNEAQ (reference sequence). This CDR3 comprises 16 residues. CDR3 DNA sequence: TGTGCCAGCAGCCCCCGTCGGACAGGGGGCTTGGCCCAGCAGTACTTC. It translates to CASSPRRTGGLAQQYF.

The chain uses TRBV5-8 and TRBJ1-4; tentative D call: TRBD1 (5 bases). Deletions cut 2 bases from V and 0 bases from J, with 11 bases between. Per germline, CDR1 SGHTS and CDR2 YDEGEE. CDR3 length: 16 residues. The CDR3 loop is CASSFGQVATNEKLFF. The CDR3 coding sequence is TGTGCCAGCAGCTTTGGACAAGTCGCAACTAATGAAAAACTGTTTTTT.

This sequence joins TRBV4-1 and TRBJ2-7, with 9 bases matching TRBD1. CDR3 length: 18 residues. V shed 3 bases, J shed 2 bases, and the junction held 14 bases outside the gene matches. Germline loops: CDR1 MGHRA, CDR2 YSYEKL. The CDR3 sequence is CASSQPHTRQGGAYEQYF. The DNA for the CDR3 is TGCGCCAGCAGCCAGCCACACACCAGACAGGGGGGGGCCTACGAGCAGTACTTC.

The CDR3 DNA reads as TGTGCCACCACACAGGGGGTCTATTCACCCCTCCACTTT. Protein sequence: CATTQGVYSPLHF. This rearrangement joins TRBV12-3 or TRBV12-4 to TRBJ1-6; the match to TRBD1 covers 8 bases. The CDR3 is 13 residues long. Trimming took 10 bases from V and 8 from J; bases not matched to a gene: 7.

The gene calls are TRBV6-2 or TRBV6-3 and TRBJ1-1; 9 bases agree with TRBD1. Trimming removed 2 bases from V and 0 bases from J; junction bases left unmatched: 7. The CDR3 sequence is 17 residues long. Germline V gene lookup returns CDR1 MNHEY and CDR2 SVGEGT. The chain's CDR3 is CASSYTWTGAMNTEAFF. The CDR3 bases are TGTGCCAGCAGTTACACCTGGACAGGGGCGATGAACACTGAAGCTTTCTTT.

This rearrangement joins TRBV3-1 (or the pseudogene TRBV3-2) to TRBJ1-5, with TRBD1 matching 7 bases. Germline-derived CDR1 and CDR2 are LGHDT and YNNKEL (reference sequence). The CDR3 covers 14 residues. The J segment lost 4 bases and the V segment lost 4 bases, leaving 4 bases of the junction unmatched. As DNA, the CDR3 is TGTGCCAGCAGCCCCGGGACAGCTAATCAGCCCCAGCATTTT. Residues: CASSPGTANQPQHF.

This clone showed up just once. This chain links TRBV19 with TRBJ2-5; TRBD1 matches 9 bases. Germline V gene lookup returns CDR1 LNHDA and CDR2 SQIVND (reference sequence). The CDR3 length is 18 residues. V lost 4 bases and J lost 1; bases outside the gene matches: 13. The DNA for the CDR3 is TGTGCCAGTAGTACTCGGAGTCGGGGGACAGGGACCCAAGAGACCCAGTACTTC. Translation gives CASSTRSRGTGTQETQYF.

The V gene is TRBV14, the J gene TRBJ1-1; no definite D call. CDR3 size: 13 residues. Germline V gene sequence: CDR1 SGHDN, CDR2 FVKESK. Trimming stripped 1 base from V and 2 bases from J, with 5 bases between. CDR3 in DNA: TGTGCCAGCAGCCAAGCCCTAAACACTGAAGCTTTCTTT. Translated: CASSQALNTEAFF.

The gene calls are TRBV4-2 and TRBJ2-3; 7 bases map to TRBD2. The CDR3 spans 16 residues. CDR1 LGHNA and CDR2 YNFKEQ come from the germline V gene. V gave up 0 bases and J gave up 1 base; unmatched junction bases: 4. CDR3 amino acids: CASSQEPAGGTDTQYF. DNA for the CDR3: TGTGCCAGCAGCCAAGAACCCGCGGGGGGCACAGATACGCAGTATTTT.

There are a few counts of this clone. The chain carries TRBV10-1 and TRBJ2-7; 7 nucleotides line up with TRBD1. The CDR3 runs 12 residues. J lost 3 bases, V lost 4 bases, and 0 bases had no gene match. Germline V gene lookup returns CDR1 WNHNN and CDR2 SYGVQD (reference sequence). The CDR3 DNA reads TGCGCCAGCAGTGCAGGGGGCTACGAGCAGTACTTC. Protein product: CASSAGGYEQYF.

The J gene is TRBJ2-2, the V gene TRBV10-2; TRBD2 matches at 11 bases. The CDR3 length is 15 residues. CDR1 and CDR2 from the germline V gene are WSHSY and SAAADI. The junction had 6 bases not matched to a gene; V was cut back by 6 bases and J by 6 bases. The DNA for the CDR3 is TGCGCCAGCAGAATAGCGGGGGGGCCTTCCGGGGAGCTGTTTTTT. Translation: CASRIAGGPSGELFF.

The chain has TRBV2 and TRBJ1-4; 12 positions agree with TRBD1. V trimming: 6 bases; J trimming: 7 bases; junction bases outside the gene matches: 3. The CDR3 spans 14 residues. Germline values: CDR1 SNHLY, CDR2 FYNNEI. CDR3 protein: CASRRDRGPEKLFF. The CDR3 bases are TGTGCCAGCAGGCGGGACAGGGGGCCTGAAAAACTGTTTTTT. The full variable domain, in which reference TRBV2 and TRBJ1-4 provide the parts outside the CDR3, is EPEVTQTPSHQVTQMGQEVILRCVPISNHLYFYWYRQILGQKVEFLVSFYNNEISEKSEIFDDQFSVERPDGSNFTLKIRSTKLEDSAMYFCASRRDRGPEKLFFGSGTQLSVL.

The chain combines TRBV3-1 (or the pseudogene TRBV3-2) with TRBJ2-3, with D unclear. The germline V and J ends were trimmed by 4 bases and 3 bases, with 20 bases remaining between them. CDR3 length: 17 amino acids. Germline loops: CDR1 LGHDT, CDR2 YNNKEL (reference sequence). CDR3 DNA: TGTGCCAGCAGCCCGCGCTCCCCCCTTGGGCTTACAGATACGCAGTATTTT. This gives the protein CASSPRSPLGLTDTQYF.

This chain joins TRBV19 and TRBJ1-2, with D unresolved. Germline CDR1 and CDR2: LNHDA and SQIVND (reference sequence). The V and J ends lost 0 bases and 4 bases respectively, with 12 bases between them. The CDR3 is 15 residues long. CDR3 residues: CASSIEAGRSYGYTF. In DNA form, the CDR3 reads TGTGCCAGTAGTATAGAGGCCGGGAGATCCTATGGCTACACCTTC.

The chain recombines TRBV19 with TRBJ2-7; TRBD1 might be the D (6 bases). The CDR3 is 13 amino acids. V was cut by 8 bases and J by 6 bases, with 17 bases left in between. Germline V gives CDR1 LNHDA, CDR2 SQIVND (reference sequence). CDR3 sequence: CASGTGKRGEQYF. CDR3 nucleotide sequence: TGTGCCAGTGGAACAGGGAAAAGAGGCGAGCAGTACTTC.

The V gene is TRBV27, the J gene TRBJ2-1; TRBD2 matches 12 bases. The CDR3 totals 17 residues. Germline CDR1 is MNHEY and CDR2 is SMNVEV (reference sequence). The trim removed 2 bases at V and 7 bases at J, leaving 9 bases unmatched. This CDR3 is CASSLVGRLAGGNEQFF. The CDR3 region has the DNA TGTGCCAGCAGTTTAGTAGGGCGTCTAGCGGGGGGGAATGAGCAGTTCTTC.